This entry describes one TCR beta chain. What it recognizes is unknown. This may come from a read error, since a much larger clone is one base off. This beta chain represents an off-target read in a library built for alpha chains; its size is of limited meaning. The source of the sample is a study of spatial heterogeneity in lung cancer. Time point denoted: sample taken at primary tumor resection. General study results and limits: The study found that expanded intratumoral alpha and beta TCR counts tracked tumor mutation counts.

Carried by each TCR cDNA molecule was a unique molecular identifier. A single record per CDR3 protein comes from TCRdb applying MiXCR to the 5' RACE reads. The repertoire holds some 4,000 distinct CDR3 sequences, 5.5% to 8.5% seen once, with 20% in the top ten. Trimming removed 5 bases from V and 6 bases from J, with 13 bases in between. The CDR3 has 14 amino acids. This clonotype originated in a male donor with early-stage non-small cell lung cancer. The chain links TRBV12-3 or TRBV12-4 to TRBJ1-4; D may be TRBD1 (5 bases). The source was lung tumor tissue, collected at surgery. The CDR3 nucleotides read TGTGCCAGCAGTACGACAGACCTTCATGAAAAACTGTTTTTT. Translation gives CASSTTDLHEKLFF.